This T cell receptor beta chain is from a study of blood T cell repertoires in COVID-19. Whole-study context: The samples span acute and convalescent COVID-19 from the United States, Italy and Spain. From T cells, B-cell-depleted T cells, or PBMCs came the material, which was cDNA or gDNA.

In its sample, this clone was seen once. This CDR3 is built from 15 residues. The authors' processing: Counts of nucleated cells, estimated from reference gene primer amplification, were obtained. Assay used: immunoSEQ multiplex PCR; TCRdb lists only in-frame clones, some missing. V and J calls and clone size are copied from that table; D and trimming were computed from the DNA. The sample records fewer than 120,000 clones, around nine tenths being singletons. The sample taken for sequencing was peripheral blood. The chain uses TRBV21-1 and TRBJ2-1; TRBD2, as called in the table, went unchecked against the DNA. TRBV21-1 is a recognized pseudogene. The clonotype comes from a woman aged 50 to 60 with acute or convalescent COVID-19. The CDR3 loop reads CASPKGTSGYNEQFF. The CDR3 bases are TGTGCCAGCCCCAAGGGGACTAGCGGGTACAATGAGCAGTTCTTC.